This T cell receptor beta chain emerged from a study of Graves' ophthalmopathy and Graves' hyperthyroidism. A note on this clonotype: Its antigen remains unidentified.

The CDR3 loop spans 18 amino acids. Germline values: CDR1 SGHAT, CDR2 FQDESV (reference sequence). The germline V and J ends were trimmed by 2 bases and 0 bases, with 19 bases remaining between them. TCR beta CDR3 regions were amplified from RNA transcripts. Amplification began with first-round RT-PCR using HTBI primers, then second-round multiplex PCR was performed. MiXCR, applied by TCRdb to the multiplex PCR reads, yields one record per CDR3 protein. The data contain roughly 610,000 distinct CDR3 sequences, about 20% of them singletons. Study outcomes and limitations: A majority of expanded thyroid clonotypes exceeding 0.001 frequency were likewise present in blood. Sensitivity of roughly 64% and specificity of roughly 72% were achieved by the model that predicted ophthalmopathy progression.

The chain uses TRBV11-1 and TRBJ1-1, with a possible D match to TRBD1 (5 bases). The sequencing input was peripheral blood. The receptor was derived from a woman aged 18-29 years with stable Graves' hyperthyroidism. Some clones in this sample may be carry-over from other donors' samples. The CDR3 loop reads CASSLFGQGGPMNTEAFF. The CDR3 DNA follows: TGTGCCAGCAGCTTATTCGGGCAGGGCGGGCCGATGAACACTGAAGCTTTCTTT.